The T cell receptor (beta chain) under discussion was sequenced for a study of T-cell memory formation after mild COVID-19. The V end was cut by 3 bases, the J end by 4 bases, with 15 bases between. Germline assignment: CDR1 SEHNR and CDR2 FQNEAQ (reference sequence). The CDR3 runs to 15 residues. TCR alpha and TCR beta cDNA libraries carrying sample barcodes and UMIs were produced by 5'RACE using constant-segment primers. In TCRdb, the 5' RACE reads were re-called with MiXCR into one record per CDR3 protein. The table includes 450,000 or so distinct CDR3 sequences, 20% to 30% detected once. This chain uses TRBV7-9 with TRBJ1-1; a possible D gene is TRBD1 (5 bases). The clonotype was recovered from an adult woman who had mild COVID-19 (a few samples of this study predate the infection). Cell type and time point are not known. The specimen was PBMCs or a T cell subset sorted from them (not recorded which). The DNA of the CDR3 is TGTGCCAGCAGCTTCGTCCCGGGACCTCGCACTGAAGCTTTCTTT. The encoded protein is CASSFVPGPRTEAFF.